This is a list of T cell receptor beta chains from one sample in a study of beta chain features in type 1 diabetes. Assay: immunoSEQ multiplex PCR; the TCRdb copy retains only in-frame clones and omits some. This sample yields about 650,000 clones, of which around 12% are seen a single time; around 0.12% belongs to the top ten. Material: naive CD4+ T cells from blood. Receptor source: a man aged 25 to 40 with type 1 diabetes. The CDR3 runs from the conserved cysteine through the conserved F or W. Each record gives: J gene, clone size, CDR3 length, V gene, D gene, CDR3 DNA, CDR3 protein. The D gene is left open where the match is weak. Not every row has a clone size; where given, it reads once, few, many or a size class.

J: TRBJ2-5
size: few
length: 14
V: TRBV2
D: NA
DNA: TGTGCCAGCAGTGAAAGACCCACCGGAGAGACCCAGTACTTC
CDR3: CASSERPTGETQYF

J: TRBJ2-5
size: few
length: 13
V: TRBV29-1
D: TRBD1
DNA: TGCAGCGTTGACCAGGGGGCGGAAGAGACCCAGTACTTC
CDR3: CSVDQGAEETQYF

J: TRBJ1-5
size: NA
length: 14
V: TRBV5-6
D: TRBD1
DNA: TGTGCCAGCAGCTTTTGGGACAGAGATCAGCCCCAGCATTTT
CDR3: CASSFWDRDQPQHF

J: TRBJ2-7
size: few
length: 13
V: TRBV19
D: TRBD2
DNA: TGTGCCAGTACCCTGGGAGGGTCCTACGAGCAGTACTTC
CDR3: CASTLGGSYEQYF

J: TRBJ1-1
size: few
length: 16
V: TRBV10-3
D: TRBD1
DNA: TGTGCCATCAGTGGCAGGGCAGGGGGCGAGGATACTGAAGCTTTCTTT
CDR3: CAISGRAGGEDTEAFF

J: TRBJ2-3
size: few
length: 15
V: TRBV5-5
D: NA
DNA: TGTGCCAGCAGCTTGCTCCGCTCGAGCACAGATACGCAGTATTTT
CDR3: CASSLLRSSTDTQYF

J: TRBJ2-7
size: NA
length: 14
V: TRBV7-4
D: TRBD2
DNA: TGTGCCAGCAGCTTTGGCGGGGGGCCCTATCAGCAGTACTTC
CDR3: CASSFGGGPYQQYF

J: TRBJ2-7
size: few
length: 14
V: TRBV18
D: NA
DNA: TGTGCCAGCTCACCAGGCCTCTCGTCCTACGAGCAGTACTTC
CDR3: CASSPGLSSYEQYF

J: TRBJ2-7
size: few
length: 16
V: TRBV12-5
D: TRBD1
DNA: TGTGCTAGTGGTTTGGTACAGGGACAGTCCTCCTACGAGCAGTACTTC
CDR3: CASGLVQGQSSYEQYF

J: TRBJ1-1
size: NA
length: 16
V: TRBV4-2
D: TRBD1
DNA: TGTGCCAGCAGCCTCGGACAGGGGGCCGCGAGCACTGAAGCTTTCTTT
CDR3: CASSLGQGAASTEAFF

J: TRBJ1-3
size: NA
length: 19
V: TRBV4-3
D: NA
DNA: TGCGCCAGCAGCCAAGTCCAAAGTATCGGGGCAGTATCTGGAAACACCATATATTTT
CDR3: CASSQVQSIGAVSGNTIYF

J: TRBJ1-5
size: NA
length: 13
V: TRBV27
D: NA
DNA: TGTGCCAGCAGTTTACAGGGCTTCCAGCCCCAGCATTTT
CDR3: CASSLQGFQPQHF

J: TRBJ2-5
size: NA
length: 16
V: TRBV29-1
D: TRBD1
DNA: TGCAGCGTTGAACCACCACGGTATAGGGGGCGAGAGACCCAGTACTTC
CDR3: CSVEPPRYRGRETQYF

J: TRBJ2-1
size: few
length: 15
V: TRBV18
D: NA
DNA: TGTGCCAGCTCACCACGGAAGGGCTCCTACAATGAGCAGTTCTTC
CDR3: CASSPRKGSYNEQFF

J: TRBJ2-1
size: NA
length: 14
V: TRBV10-1
D: NA
DNA: TGCGCCAGCAGTGAGTCCGGGGGAAACAATGAGCAGTTCTTC
CDR3: CASSESGGNNEQFF

J: TRBJ2-5
size: NA
length: 14
V: TRBV9
D: NA
DNA: TGTGCCAGCAGCCGACGGGGTGGATCAGAGACCCAGTACTTC
CDR3: CASSRRGGSETQYF

J: TRBJ2-3
size: few
length: 15
V: TRBV18
D: TRBD1
DNA: TGTGCCAGCTCACAGTCGACAGGGAGCACAGATACGCAGTATTTT
CDR3: CASSQSTGSTDTQYF

J: TRBJ2-1
size: NA
length: 15
V: TRBV11-3
D: TRBD1
DNA: TGTGCCAGCAGCTTAGATGGGACAGGGTGGAATGAGCAGTTCTTC
CDR3: CASSLDGTGWNEQFF

J: TRBJ1-6
size: NA
length: 17
V: TRBV7-9
D: NA
DNA: TGTGCCAGCAGCTCTGTCGGGACTCCTTTTTCGGGTTCACCCCTCCACTTT
CDR3: CASSSVGTPFSGSPLHF

J: TRBJ1-1
size: NA
length: 14
V: TRBV14
D: NA
DNA: TGTGCCAGCAGCCAAGGAAGGATTGGCCCTGGGGCTTTCTTT
CDR3: CASSQGRIGPGAFF

J: TRBJ2-5
size: NA
length: 12
V: TRBV29-1
D: NA
DNA: TGCAGCGTACGGCCGCGAGGAGAGACCCAGTACTTC
CDR3: CSVRPRGETQYF

J: TRBJ2-3
size: few
length: 16
V: TRBV28
D: TRBD2
DNA: TGTGCCAGCAGTTTCTCTAGCGGGGGGAGCACAGATACGCAGTATTTT
CDR3: CASSFSSGGSTDTQYF

J: TRBJ1-4
size: NA
length: 13
V: TRBV29-1
D: NA
DNA: TGCAGCGTTGAAGCGGGGCGAGGCGGGGAACTGTTTTTT
CDR3: CSVEAGRGGELFF

J: TRBJ2-7
size: few
length: 12
V: TRBV11-2
D: NA
DNA: TGTGCCAGCAGCTTAGGAACCTACGAGCAGTACTTC
CDR3: CASSLGTYEQYF

J: TRBJ2-1
size: few
length: 16
V: TRBV6-5
D: TRBD2
DNA: TGTGCCAGCAGTTACTCGGGCAGCGGGGCCTACAATGAGCAGTTCTTC
CDR3: CASSYSGSGAYNEQFF

J: TRBJ1-4
size: few
length: 13
V: TRBV10-3
D: NA
DNA: TGTGCCATCAGGGCAGGTGGGAATGAAAAACTGTTTTTT
CDR3: CAIRAGGNEKLFF

J: TRBJ2-1
size: NA
length: 14
V: TRBV6-1
D: NA
DNA: TGTGCCACCTCGACGCAGAGCTCCTACAATGAGCAGTTCTTC
CDR3: CATSTQSSYNEQFF

J: TRBJ2-7
size: NA
length: 14
V: TRBV9
D: NA
DNA: TGTGCCAGCAGCGTAGATGGGTTATCCTACGAGCAGTACTTC
CDR3: CASSVDGLSYEQYF

J: TRBJ2-7
size: NA
length: 14
V: TRBV14
D: NA
DNA: TGTGCCAGCAGCCAGGGGGGACGGTCCTACGAGCAGTACTTC
CDR3: CASSQGGRSYEQYF

J: TRBJ2-1
size: NA
length: 14
V: TRBV10-3
D: NA
DNA: TGTGCCATCAGTGGGACAGACCGAGGCGATGAGCAGTTCTTC
CDR3: CAISGTDRGDEQFF

J: TRBJ1-5
size: few
length: 15
V: TRBV18
D: NA
DNA: TGTGCCAGCTCCCGCCAGGCCGGGGACAATCAGCCCCAGCATTTT
CDR3: CASSRQAGDNQPQHF

J: TRBJ1-5
size: few
length: 16
V: TRBV15
D: TRBD1
DNA: TGTGCCACCAGCAGGGAGGGACAGAATAGCAATCAGCCCCAGCATTTT
CDR3: CATSREGQNSNQPQHF

J: TRBJ2-7
size: few
length: 17
V: TRBV7-2
D: TRBD2
DNA: TGTGCCAGCAGCTCCCCAGAGCGGGGGGGCCGGGGCTACGAGCAGTACTTC
CDR3: CASSSPERGGRGYEQYF

J: TRBJ2-1
size: few
length: 16
V: TRBV30
D: NA
DNA: TGTGCCTGGGTCCGGTTTGGGACAAGCACCTACAATGAGCAGTTCTTC
CDR3: CAWVRFGTSTYNEQFF

J: TRBJ1-1
size: NA
length: 12
V: TRBV25-1
D: NA
DNA: TGTGCCAGCGGCCGCTGGGGCGCTGAAGCTTTCTTT
CDR3: CASGRWGAEAFF

J: TRBJ1-5
size: many
length: 14
V: TRBV7-2
D: TRBD1
DNA: TGTGCCAGCAGCTCCGGACAGGGGGGTCAGCCCCAGCATTTT
CDR3: CASSSGQGGQPQHF

J: TRBJ2-5
size: NA
length: 12
V: TRBV6-6
D: NA
DNA: TGTGCCAGCAGTTACGAATTAGAGACCCAGTACTTC
CDR3: CASSYELETQYF

J: TRBJ1-2
size: NA
length: 13
V: TRBV12-5
D: NA
DNA: TGTGCTAGTGGGTCTATCACAGGGTCTGGCTACACCTTC
CDR3: CASGSITGSGYTF

J: TRBJ2-1
size: few
length: 16
V: TRBV7-2
D: TRBD2
DNA: TGTGCCAGCAGCCATTTTGGAAGGCAGGGAGGGGATGAGCAGTTCTTC
CDR3: CASSHFGRQGGDEQFF

J: TRBJ2-3
size: NA
length: 17
V: TRBV29-1
D: TRBD1
DNA: TGCAGCGTTGATCGACAGGGTACAACCCCTAGCACAGATACGCAGTATTTT
CDR3: CSVDRQGTTPSTDTQYF

J: TRBJ1-5
size: few
length: 15
V: TRBV6-6
D: TRBD1
DNA: TGTGCCAGCAGGTCAGGGACAGGGCTATATCAGCCCCAGCATTTT
CDR3: CASRSGTGLYQPQHF

J: TRBJ1-6
size: NA
length: 14
V: TRBV7-2
D: NA
DNA: TGTGCCAGCAGCTTGGATTACGTAAATTCACCCCTCCACTTT
CDR3: CASSLDYVNSPLHF

J: TRBJ1-5
size: NA
length: 18
V: TRBV28
D: TRBD1
DNA: TGTGCCAGCAACAACCCGTTGGACAGGGTAGGGGGCAATCAGCCCCAGCATTTT
CDR3: CASNNPLDRVGGNQPQHF

J: TRBJ1-5
size: NA
length: 16
V: TRBV28
D: NA
DNA: TGTGCCAGCAGTTCCCCCACCGGGGGCAGGGATCAGCCCCAGCATTTT
CDR3: CASSSPTGGRDQPQHF

J: TRBJ1-2
size: few
length: 15
V: TRBV25-1
D: NA
DNA: TGTGCCAGCAGTGATCAGACAGGCCGTGACTATGGCTACACCTTC
CDR3: CASSDQTGRDYGYTF

J: TRBJ2-1
size: few
length: 14
V: TRBV5-1
D: TRBD2
DNA: TGCGCCAGCAGCTCGGGGGGACTAGGGAATGAGCAGTTCTTC
CDR3: CASSSGGLGNEQFF

J: TRBJ2-1
size: once
length: 15
V: TRBV7-7
D: NA
DNA: TGTGCTAGCAGCTTAGCCCAGGGCTCCTACAATGAGCAGTTCTTC
CDR3: CASSLAQGSYNEQFF

J: TRBJ1-3
size: few
length: 16
V: TRBV2
D: TRBD1
DNA: TGTGCCAGCAGTTTCACAGGGGCTTCCTTTGGAAACACCATATATTTT
CDR3: CASSFTGASFGNTIYF

J: TRBJ1-4
size: NA
length: 14
V: TRBV14
D: NA
DNA: TGTGCCAGCAGCCCCCGTCGGACGGGGGAAAAACTGTTTTTT
CDR3: CASSPRRTGEKLFF

J: TRBJ2-1
size: NA
length: 15
V: TRBV29-1
D: NA
DNA: TGCAGCGCGGGGGATCGGGACACTGCTTACAATGAGCAGTTCTTC
CDR3: CSAGDRDTAYNEQFF

J: TRBJ2-1
size: NA
length: 15
V: TRBV10-3
D: NA
DNA: TGTGCCATCAGTCTTGCTGACGCAACCTACAATGAGCAGTTCTTC
CDR3: CAISLADATYNEQFF

J: TRBJ1-2
size: NA
length: 14
V: TRBV4-3
D: NA
DNA: TGCGCCAGCAGCCAAGATAGGACTGTTCGTGGCTACACCTTC
CDR3: CASSQDRTVRGYTF